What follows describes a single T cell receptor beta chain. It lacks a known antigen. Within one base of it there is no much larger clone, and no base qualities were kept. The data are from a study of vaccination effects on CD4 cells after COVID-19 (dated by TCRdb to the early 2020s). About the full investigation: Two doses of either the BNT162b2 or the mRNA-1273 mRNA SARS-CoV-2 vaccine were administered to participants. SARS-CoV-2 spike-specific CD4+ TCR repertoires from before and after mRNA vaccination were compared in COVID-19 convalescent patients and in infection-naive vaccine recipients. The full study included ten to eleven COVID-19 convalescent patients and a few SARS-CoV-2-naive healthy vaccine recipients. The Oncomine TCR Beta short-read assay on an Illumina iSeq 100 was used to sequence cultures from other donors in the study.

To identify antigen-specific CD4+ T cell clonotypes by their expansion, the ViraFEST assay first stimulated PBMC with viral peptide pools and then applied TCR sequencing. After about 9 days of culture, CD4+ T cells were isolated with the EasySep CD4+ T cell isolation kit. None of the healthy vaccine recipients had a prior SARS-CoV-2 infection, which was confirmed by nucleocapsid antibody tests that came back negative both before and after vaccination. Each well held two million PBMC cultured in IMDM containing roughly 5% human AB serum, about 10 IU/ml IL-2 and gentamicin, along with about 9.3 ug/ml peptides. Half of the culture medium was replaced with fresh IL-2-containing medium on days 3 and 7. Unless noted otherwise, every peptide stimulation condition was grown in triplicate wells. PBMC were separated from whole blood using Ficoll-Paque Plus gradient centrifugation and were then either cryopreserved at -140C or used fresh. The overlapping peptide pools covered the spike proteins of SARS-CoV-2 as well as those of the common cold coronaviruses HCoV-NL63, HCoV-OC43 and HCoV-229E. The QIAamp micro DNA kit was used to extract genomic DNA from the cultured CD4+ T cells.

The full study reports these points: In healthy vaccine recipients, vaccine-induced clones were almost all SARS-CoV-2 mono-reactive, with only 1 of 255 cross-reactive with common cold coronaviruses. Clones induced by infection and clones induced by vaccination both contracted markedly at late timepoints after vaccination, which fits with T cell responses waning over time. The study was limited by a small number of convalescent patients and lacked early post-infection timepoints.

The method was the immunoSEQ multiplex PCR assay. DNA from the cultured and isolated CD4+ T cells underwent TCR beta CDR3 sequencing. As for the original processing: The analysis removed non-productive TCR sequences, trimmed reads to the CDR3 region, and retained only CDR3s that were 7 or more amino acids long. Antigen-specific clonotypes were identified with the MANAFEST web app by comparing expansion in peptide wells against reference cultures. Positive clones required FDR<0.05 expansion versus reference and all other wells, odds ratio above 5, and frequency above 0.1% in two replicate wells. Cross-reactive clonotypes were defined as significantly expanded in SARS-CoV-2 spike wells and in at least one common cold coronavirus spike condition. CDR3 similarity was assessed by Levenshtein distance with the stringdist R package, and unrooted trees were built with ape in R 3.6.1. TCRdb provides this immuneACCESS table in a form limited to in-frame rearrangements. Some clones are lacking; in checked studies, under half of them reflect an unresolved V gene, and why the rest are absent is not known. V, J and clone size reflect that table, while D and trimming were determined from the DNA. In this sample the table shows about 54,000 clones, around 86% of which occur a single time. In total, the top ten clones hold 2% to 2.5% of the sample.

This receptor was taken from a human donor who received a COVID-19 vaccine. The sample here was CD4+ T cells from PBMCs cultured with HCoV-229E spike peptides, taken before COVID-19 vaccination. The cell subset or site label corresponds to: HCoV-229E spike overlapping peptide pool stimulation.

CDR3 region: CASSSLTGRGNTGELFF. Read as DNA, the sequence is TGTGCCAGCAGCTCTCTCACAGGGCGCGGCAACACCGGGGAGCTGTTTTTT. In this chain, TRBV7-2 is recombined with TRBJ2-2; possibly the D gene is TRBD1, per 6 matching bases. CDR3 length: 17 amino acids, cysteine to phenylalanine. The entry retains the CDR3 DNA only, 51 bases that are in frame from base 1. Trimming takes 4 bases from V and 2 bases from J, and the germline ends sit 17 bases apart. CDR1 and CDR2 are drawn from the germline V gene: SGHTA, FQGNSA.